The entry below gives a single TCR beta chain sequence along with its context. These data originate in a study of blood T cell repertoires in COVID-19. V was cut by 8 bases and J by 5 bases, with 18 bases left in between. There are 14 residues in the CDR3. Germline CDR1 reads ENHRY; CDR2 reads SYGVKD. Assay used: immunoSEQ multiplex PCR; TCRdb lists only in-frame clones, some missing. Altogether 240,000 or so clones are present, approximately 83% being singletons, with the ten largest covering 3%. This clonotype was obtained from a woman aged 25-40 years who had recovered from COVID-19. Sequenced material: peripheral blood. The chain is built from TRBV10-3 and TRBJ1-1; D might be TRBD1 (6 bases). The DNA of the CDR3 is TGTGCCATCGCCCAAAGGGGGGGCTGGACTGAAGCTTTCTTT. It translates to CAIAQRGGWTEAFF.